A single T cell receptor (beta chain) is shown here with its context. Its antigen is unknown. Treatment in this sample: approximately nine-day PBMC culture with coronavirus spike peptide pools or control peptides (ViraFEST assay). Following expansion of antigen-specific T cells with peptide pools, ViraFEST then sequenced TCRs. CD4+ T cells were isolated by negative selection after less than eleven days of culture. The sample comes from a study of vaccination and CD4 T cells after COVID-19. Study-wide points: Post-infection sampling omitted early timepoints and covered relatively few convalescent patients.

V was shortened by 1 base and J by 2 bases, with 6 bases between the two germline ends. The CDR3 sequence is 15 residues long. Per germline, CDR1 LGHNA and CDR2 YNFKEQ. Cultured CD4+ T cell DNA was sequenced using the Oncomine TCR Beta short-read assay. A single record per CDR3 protein comes from TCRdb applying MiXCR to the PCR reads. The sample holds around 20,000 distinct CDR3 sequences, 40% seen once. The specimen was CD4+ T cells from blood, cultured in vitro, collected after SARS-CoV-2 vaccination. The chain combines TRBV4-2 with TRBJ2-6; D call uncertain. The TCR sequence derives from a human donor who had recovered from COVID-19. The CDR3 nucleotides read TGTGCCAGCAGCCAAGGAGGAACTGGGGCCAACGTCCTGACTTTC. Amino acid sequence: CASSQGGTGANVLTF.